The 5 T cell receptor beta chains given below trace back to one sample, sequenced in a study of shared clonotypes between healthy human individuals. The table came from immunoSEQ multiplex PCR; TCRdb's copy has only in-frame clones and leaves some out. Among approximately 1.5 million clones listed, 98% to 99% were seen once. Sequenced input: naive CD4+ T cells sorted from blood. Subset noted: CD45RA+ positively selected. The source is a man aged 25 to 40 in good health.

This CDR3 reads CASSQLGGASLEQYF. CDR3 nucleotides: TGTGCCAGCTCACAATTGGGGGGGGCATCTCTCGAGCAGTACTTC. The rearrangement joins TRBV18 to TRBJ2-7, with a tentative D call TRBD2 (7 bases). This CDR3 has 15 residues. In germline, CDR1 is KGHSH, CDR2 LQKENI. Trimming left V 4 bases short and J 6 bases short, with 19 bases between.

The V call is TRBV27, the J call TRBJ2-1; D unresolved. The CDR3 consists of 16 residues. V lost 4 bases and J 4 bases, leaving 17 bases between the germline ends. Per germline, CDR1 MNHEY and CDR2 SMNVEV (reference sequence). CDR3 in amino acids: CASSSQISRRYNEQFF. In DNA, the CDR3 is TGTGCCAGCAGTTCCCAGATCTCGAGAAGGTACAATGAGCAGTTCTTC.

J is TRBJ2-1 and V is TRBV29-1; D gene unclear. V shed 4 bases and J shed 1 base, with 5 bases lying between them. The CDR3 covers 12 residues. CDR1 is SQVTM, CDR2 ANQGSEA, per germline. The DNA for the CDR3 is TGCAGCGTTGTGGATTCCTACAATGAGCAGTTCTTC. It translates to CSVVDSYNEQFF.

This chain connects TRBV18 to TRBJ2-7; TRBD1 matches 8 bases. Germline V gene sequence: CDR1 KGHSH, CDR2 LQKENI. V lost 6 bases, J lost 5 bases, and 12 bases stayed unmatched. This CDR3 is built from 15 residues. Here the CDR3 DNA reads TGTGCCAGCTCCCCGAGGAGGGACAGGACGGACGAGCAGTACTTC. Protein sequence: CASSPRRDRTDEQYF.

The chain has TRBV4-1 and TRBJ2-7; TRBD2 matches at 11 bases. CDR3 size: 16 residues. Trimming at V came to 2 bases and at J to 4 bases, leaving 7 bases not matched to a gene. Germline V lookup: CDR1 MGHRA, CDR2 YSYEKL. The CDR3 sequence is CASSQNPGLAVYEQYF. The CDR3 DNA is TGCGCCAGCAGCCAAAACCCGGGACTAGCGGTGTACGAGCAGTACTTC.